The 20 T cell receptor beta chains below were found in one sample sequenced in a study of cytomegalovirus exposure and HLA in healthy donors. Amplification used 60 Vbeta primers and 13 Jbeta primers. This table comes from immunoSEQ multiplex PCR, and its TCRdb copy is limited to in-frame clones, with some not included. The sample carries 150,000 or so clones, around 78% recorded once. Material for sequencing was PBMCs. Every receptor here comes from a woman aged 40 to 49 in good health and CMV-seronegative.

The CDR3, as DNA: TGTGCCAGCAGTTCCGGGACAGAACCTTTTCCCTATGGCTACACCTTC. It yields the protein CASSSGTEPFPYGYTF. This sequence joins TRBV11-1 and TRBJ1-2, with 7 bases that match TRBD1. CDR3 length: 16 amino acids. Per germline, CDR1 SGHAT and CDR2 FQDESV (reference sequence). The trim removed 6 bases at V and 4 bases at J, leaving 14 bases unmatched.

DNA of the CDR3: TGTGCCAGCAGCTTTGGGTTCAGCGGAAGCTCCTACGAGCAGTACTTC. It yields the protein CASSFGFSGSSYEQYF. V usage is TRBV13 and J usage is TRBJ2-5, with a weak D call TRBD2 (5 bases). TRBJ2-7 explains the end of the DNA better; the J call may be wrong. Per the germline V gene, CDR1 is PRHDT and CDR2 is FYEKMQ (reference sequence). The CDR3 runs to 16 residues.

The chain couples TRBV7-2 to TRBJ1-5; perhaps TRBD1 as D (6 bases). V gave up 8 bases and J gave up 0 bases, with 14 bases separating them. Germline V gene data show CDR1 as SGHTA and CDR2 as FQGNSA. The CDR3 length is 15 residues. In DNA form, the CDR3 reads TGTGCCAGCGCCTGGGGGCTTTATAGCAATCAGCCCCAGCATTTT. Translation: CASAWGLYSNQPQHF.

This clone was recorded only once. The V call is TRBV9, the J call TRBJ2-1, with a weak D call TRBD1 (5 bases). Germline lookup yields CDR1 SGDLS and CDR2 YYNGEE. The CDR3 totals 13 residues. V lost 1 base to trimming and J lost 10 bases, with 12 bases between them. The CDR3 bases are TGTGCCAGCAGCGTACCCAATGGGGCGGAGCAGTTCTTC. Translation: CASSVPNGAEQFF.

The J gene is TRBJ1-4, the V gene TRBV7-9; 7 bases map to TRBD1. Germline trimming cut 0 bases from V and 3 bases from J; bases unmatched to any gene: 1. Germline V gene data show CDR1 as SEHNR and CDR2 as FQNEAQ (reference sequence). This CDR3 has 15 residues. CDR3 region: CASSLAGTANEKLFF. DNA for the CDR3: TGTGCCAGCAGCTTAGCTGGGACAGCTAATGAAAAACTGTTTTTT.

This sequence joins TRBV12-5 and TRBJ2-3, with D perhaps TRBD1 (6 bases). The CDR3 sequence is 14 residues long. The germline V and J ends were trimmed by 9 bases and 5 bases, with 18 bases remaining between them. Germline values: CDR1 LGHNT, CDR2 FRNRAP. This CDR3 reads CASPPRGPEDTQYF. The CDR3, as DNA: TGTGCTAGCCCCCCCAGGGGACCGGAAGATACGCAGTATTTT.

This chain connects TRBV6-5 to TRBJ2-4, with TRBD1 matching 8 bases. The CDR3 covers 14 residues. The V gene end was trimmed by 6 bases and the J gene end by 4 bases; junction bases not matched to a gene: 5. Germline CDR1 reads MNHEY; CDR2 reads SVGAGI. The CDR3 DNA reads TGTGCCAGCAGAACCGGACAGGGTAAAAACATTCAGTACTTC. Protein sequence: CASRTGQGKNIQYF.

This clone was detected a few times. This chain links TRBV7-9 with TRBJ2-5; TRBD1 agrees at 8 bases. Germline-derived CDR1 and CDR2 are SEHNR and FQNEAQ (reference sequence). With 5 bases clipped from V and 0 bases from J, the junction kept 5 bases outside the gene matches. The CDR3 is 15 residues long. The CDR3 DNA reads as TGTGCCAGCAGCGTGGGGGACAGGTACCAAGAGACCCAGTACTTC. Amino acid sequence: CASSVGDRYQETQYF.

The chain is built from TRBV28 and TRBJ1-4; 10 nucleotides match TRBD1. J was trimmed by 10 bases and V by 6 bases; bases with no gene match: 17. CDR1 MDHEN and CDR2 SYDVKM come from the germline V gene. The CDR3 has 17 residues. The CDR3 nucleotides read TGTGCCAGCAGCCGCCGGACAGGGGGTACTAATGAGGTAAAACTGTTTTTT. It codes for CASSRRTGGTNEVKLFF.

This clone was seen more than once but under ten times. The V call is TRBV19, the J call TRBJ2-3; 7 nucleotides agree with TRBD1. This CDR3 contains 15 residues. The ends lost 7 bases at V and 0 bases at J; junction bases unmatched: 7. The germline gives CDR1 LNHDA, CDR2 SQIVND (reference sequence). CDR3 nucleotides: TGTGCCAGTACCCGACGGGGACAGAGCACAGATACGCAGTATTTT. This encodes CASTRRGQSTDTQYF.

This clone was observed a few times. The chain employs TRBV5-4 and TRBJ2-1, with 10 bases fitting TRBD2. Per the germline V gene, CDR1 is SGHNT and CDR2 is YYREEE (reference sequence). Trimming removed 4 bases from V and 13 bases from J; junction bases left unmatched: 5. The CDR3 is made up of 12 amino acids. The CDR3 DNA sequence: TGTGCCAGCAGCACCGAGCGGGGGGGTCAGTTCTTC. This sequence encodes CASSTERGGQFF.

The V call is TRBV5-1, the J call TRBJ2-5; 9 bases are a match to TRBD2. The CDR3 loop spans 15 amino acids. V was pared by 3 bases and J by 11 bases, with 14 bases of the junction left unmatched. CDR1 is SGHRS, CDR2 YFSETQ, per germline. CDR3 nucleotide sequence: TGCGCCAGCAGCTCGGTGGCTAGCGGGGTAGGGGAGCAGTACTTC. Translated: CASSSVASGVGEQYF. Supplemented by reference TRBV5-1 and TRBJ2-5, the full variable domain reads KAGVTQTPRYLIKTRGQQVTLSCSPISGHRSVSWYQQTPGQGLQFLFEYFSETQRNKGNFPGRFSGRQFSNSRSEMNVSTLELGDSALYLCASSSVASGVGEQYFGPGTRLLVL.

J is TRBJ2-1 and V is TRBV28; the match to TRBD1 covers 12 bases. This CDR3 has 16 residues. Losses at the gene ends were 2 bases for V and 7 bases for J; bases not matched to a gene: 6. Germline V gene lookup returns CDR1 MDHEN and CDR2 SYDVKM. The CDR3 bases are TGTGCCAGCAGTTTAGCGGGACAGGGGGCGCAGAATGAGCAGTTCTTC. This codes for CASSLAGQGAQNEQFF.

This clone was counted only a few times. The chain recombines TRBV28 with TRBJ1-1, with D hard to call. CDR1 and CDR2 (germline): MDHEN, SYDVKM. V gave up 6 bases and J gave up 2 bases, with 13 bases separating them. The CDR3 covers 14 residues. The CDR3 DNA reads as TGTGCCAGCAGCCTCATACAGCCTAACACTGAAGCTTTCTTT. Translating gives CASSLIQPNTEAFF.

This clone was seen only a few times. This chain connects TRBV6-1 to TRBJ2-7; 11 bases are a match to TRBD2. V lost 8 bases and J lost 2; bases outside the gene matches: 5. The CDR3 spans 14 residues. CDR1 is MNHNS and CDR2 is SASEGT in the germline V gene. The CDR3 loop is CASALAGGPYEQYF. CDR3 bases: TGTGCCAGCGCCTTAGCGGGGGGGCCCTACGAGCAGTACTTC.

The rearrangement links TRBV5-6 to TRBJ2-5; D unresolved. The CDR3 is 14 residues long. CDR1 and CDR2 (germline): SGHDT, YYEEEE. V was pared by 4 bases and J by 2 bases, with 12 bases between. Here the CDR3 reads CASSPQEKQETQYF. CDR3 in DNA: TGTGCCAGCAGCCCGCAGGAAAAGCAAGAGACCCAGTACTTC.

The V and J genes are TRBV5-1 and TRBJ1-5; 7 bases agree with TRBD1. Unmatched junction bases numbered 3, after V lost 4 bases and J lost 8 bases. The length of the CDR3 is 12 residues. Germline V gene sequence: CDR1 SGHRS, CDR2 YFSETQ. The CDR3 loop is CASSPDREPQHF. The CDR3 bases are TGCGCCAGCAGCCCAGACAGGGAGCCCCAGCATTTT.

Only one count was recorded for this clone. The chain links TRBV29-1 to TRBJ2-5, with 9 bases that match TRBD1. The length of the CDR3 is 15 residues. Germline CDR1 SQVTM, CDR2 ANQGSEA. V lost 7 bases to trimming and J lost 5 bases; unmatched junction nucleotides: 14. The CDR3 sequence is CSATLIQGAPETQYF. CDR3 coding DNA: TGCAGCGCCACGCTAATACAGGGGGCCCCGGAGACCCAGTACTTC. Using reference TRBV29-1 and TRBJ2-5 for the parts outside the CDR3, the full variable domain is SAVISQKPSRDICQRGTSLTIQCQVDSQVTMMFWYRQQPGQSLTLIATANQGSEATYESGFVIDKFPISRPNLTFSTLTVSNMSPEDSSIYLCSATLIQGAPETQYFGPGTRLLVL.

This chain uses TRBV5-6 with TRBJ1-5, with D maybe TRBD1 (6 bases). V gave up 0 bases and J gave up 4 bases, with 11 bases separating them. This CDR3 spans 15 amino acids. CDR1 and CDR2 (germline): SGHDT, YYEEEE. CDR3 in DNA: TGTGCCAGCAGCTTGGAGCAGGGGCTAAATCAGCCCCAGCATTTT. Translated: CASSLEQGLNQPQHF.

J is TRBJ2-3 and V is TRBV5-5; D perhaps matches TRBD2 (5 bases). The CDR3 loop spans 17 amino acids. The germline CDR1 and CDR2 sequences are SGHKS and YYEKEE (reference sequence). Deletions cut 6 bases from V and 0 bases from J, with 20 bases between. The CDR3 protein is CASTYAIVRVSTDTQYF. CDR3 nucleotide sequence: TGTGCCAGCACCTATGCCATCGTGAGGGTTAGCACAGATACGCAGTATTTT.